This entry lists 2 T cell receptor beta chains sequenced from one sample in a study of CD8 T cells in Susac syndrome (dated by TCRdb to between 2018 and 2021). Preparation of the library involved the immunoSEQ multiplex PCR assay. RNA was extracted using the RNeasy kit, and about 0.45 to 1 ug of the RNA was reverse transcribed with random hexamers. TCRdb reran the public reads through fastp at Q25 and MiXCR, keeping productive beta chains. A single entry per CDR3 protein holds the most common genes and DNA from its merged rows. Counted in this sample were about 190,000 distinct CDR3 sequences; 90% to 95% of them appeared once. Around 0.1% of the sample is held by the ten biggest clonotypes. The sequenced material came from CD4+ T cells from PBMCs. Receptors originate from a human donor in good health.

The rearrangement joins TRBV10-3 to TRBJ2-7; 10 bases line up with TRBD1. Germline V gene lookup returns CDR1 ENHRY and CDR2 SYGVKD. V lost 5 bases to trimming and J lost 7 bases; unmatched junction nucleotides: 2. CDR3 length: 12 residues. CDR3 DNA: TGTGCCATCAGTAGGACAGGGGGTGAGCAGTACGTC. The encoded protein is CAISRTGGEQYV.

CDR3 sequence reads: CSPILIQEETQYF. The CDR3 bases are TGCAGTCCGATACTGATACAGGAAGAGACCCAGTACTTC. The chain uses TRBV20-1 and TRBJ2-5; maybe TRBD1 (5 bases). Germline values: CDR1 DFQATT, CDR2 SNEGSKA (reference sequence). V was clipped by 8 bases and J by 3 bases, with 16 bases between them. CDR3 length: 13 residues.